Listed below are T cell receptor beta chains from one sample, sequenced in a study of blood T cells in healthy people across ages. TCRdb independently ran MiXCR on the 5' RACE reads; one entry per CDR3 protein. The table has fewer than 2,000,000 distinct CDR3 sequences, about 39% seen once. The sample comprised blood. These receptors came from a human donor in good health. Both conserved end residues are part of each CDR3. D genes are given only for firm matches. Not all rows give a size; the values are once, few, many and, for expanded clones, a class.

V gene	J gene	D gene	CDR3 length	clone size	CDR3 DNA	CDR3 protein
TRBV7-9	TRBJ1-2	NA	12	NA	TGTGCCAGCAGCATGGGTGCCTATGGCTACACCTTC	CASSMGAYGYTF
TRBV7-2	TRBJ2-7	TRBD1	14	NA	TGTGCCAGCAGCCGTACAGGGGTTCACCACGAGCAGTACTTC	CASSRTGVHHEQYF
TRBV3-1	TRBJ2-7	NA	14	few	TGTGCCAGCAGCCAAGACAAGACCATCTACGAGCAGTACTTC	CASSQDKTIYEQYF
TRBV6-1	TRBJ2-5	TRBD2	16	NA	TGTGCCAGCAGTGCCGGACTAGCGGTTTGGGGAGAGACCCAGTACTTC	CASSAGLAVWGETQYF
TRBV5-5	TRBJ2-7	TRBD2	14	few	TGTGCCAGCAGCATGGGACTAGCGGATTACGAGCAGTACTTC	CASSMGLADYEQYF
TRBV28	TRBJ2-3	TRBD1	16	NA	TGTGCCAGCAGCCGGATCCCGGGACAGGGGGCAGATACGCAGTATTTT	CASSRIPGQGADTQYF
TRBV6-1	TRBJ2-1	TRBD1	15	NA	TGTGCCAGCCAAATTACAGGGGAGTCCTACAATGAGCAGTTCTTC	CASQITGESYNEQFF
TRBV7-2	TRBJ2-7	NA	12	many	TGTGCCAGCAGCTTAGTGAGCCACGAGCAGTACTTC	CASSLVSHEQYF
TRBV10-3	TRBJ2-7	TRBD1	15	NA	TGTGCCATCAGTGTTGATACAGGGGGTGCCTACGAGCAGTACTTC	CAISVDTGGAYEQYF
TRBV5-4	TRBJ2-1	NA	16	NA	TGTGCCAGCAGCTCGCCTACTGGGACTTCTCATAATGAGCAGTTCTTC	CASSSPTGTSHNEQFF
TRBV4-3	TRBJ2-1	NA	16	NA	TGCGCCAGCAGCCAAGATTCTGCAAGCGTTCAGAATGAGCAGTTCTTC	CASSQDSASVQNEQFF
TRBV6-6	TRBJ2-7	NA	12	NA	TGTGCCAGCGGGAACTCGTACTACGAGCAGTACTTC	CASGNSYYEQYF
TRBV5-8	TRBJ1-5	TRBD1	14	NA	TGTGCCAGCAGCCTCCTGGACAGGGATCAGCCCCAGCATTTT	CASSLLDRDQPQHF
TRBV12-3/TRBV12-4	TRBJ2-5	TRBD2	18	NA	TGTGCCAGCAGCCCCCTCTCGCATAGCGGGGGGGCGGGAGAGACCCAGTACTTC	CASSPLSHSGGAGETQYF
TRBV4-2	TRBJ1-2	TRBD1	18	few	TGTGCCAGCAGCCAAGAAGAACACAGGGGGCCTCCCAACTATGGCTACACCTTC	CASSQEEHRGPPNYGYTF
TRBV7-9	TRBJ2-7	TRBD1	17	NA	TGTGCCAGCAGCCCATCCACGACAGGGGGTTTTCGAAATGAGCAGTACTTC	CASSPSTTGGFRNEQYF
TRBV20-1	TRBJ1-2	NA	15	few	TGCAGTGCTATGGAGGACGGAGACAGGAGAGGTGGCTACACCTTC	CSAMEDGDRRGGYTF
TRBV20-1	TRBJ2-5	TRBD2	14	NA	TGCAGCAGTAGCGGGGGGGCGGACCAAGAGACCCAGTACTTC	CSSSGGADQETQYF
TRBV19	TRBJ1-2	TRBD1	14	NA	TGTGCCAGTAGTTGGGACAGGGAGGACTATGGTTACACCTTC	CASSWDREDYGYTF
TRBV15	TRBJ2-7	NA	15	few	TGTGCCACCAGCACCTTCACACGGGGGCCGTACGAGCAGTACTTC	CATSTFTRGPYEQYF
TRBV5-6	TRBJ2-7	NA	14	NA	TGTGCCAGCAGCTTTCGGGACGGGTTCTACGAGCAGTACTTC	CASSFRDGFYEQYF
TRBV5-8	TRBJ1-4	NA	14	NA	TGTGCCAGCAGCTTGCCCGTCGGTCATGAAAAACTGTTTTTT	CASSLPVGHEKLFF
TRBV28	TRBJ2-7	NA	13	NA	TGTGCCAGCAGTATAACAGTAAGAGACGAGCAGTACTTC	CASSITVRDEQYF
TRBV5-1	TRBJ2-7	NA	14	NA	TGCGCCAGCAGCTTAGTAACAGCGAGGGGCGAGCAGTACTTC	CASSLVTARGEQYF
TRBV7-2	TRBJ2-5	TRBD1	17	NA	TGTACCAGCAGCTTAACCGCTGCCGGGACAGGGTTAGAGACCCAGTACTTC	CTSSLTAAGTGLETQYF
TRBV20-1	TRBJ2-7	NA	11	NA	TGCAGTGCATGGGCGGCCTACGAGCAGTACTTC	CSAWAAYEQYF
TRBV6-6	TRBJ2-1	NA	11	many	TGTGCCAGCAGTTGGGCCAATGAGCAGTTCTTC	CASSWANEQFF
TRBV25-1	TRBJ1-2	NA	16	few	TGTGCCAGCAGTGAATATTTTATCACGGTCAGGGGCGGCTACACCTTC	CASSEYFITVRGGYTF
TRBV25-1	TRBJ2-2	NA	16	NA	TGTGCCAGCAGTCGCCGGCGGGGAGTGGACACCGGGGAGCTGTTTTTT	CASSRRRGVDTGELFF
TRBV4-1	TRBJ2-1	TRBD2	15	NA	TGCGCCAGCAGCCAGCGGAGCGGGGGTTACAATGAGCAGTTCTTC	CASSQRSGGYNEQFF
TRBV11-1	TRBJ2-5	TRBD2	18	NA	TGTGCCAGCAGCGACGGACTAGCGGGGGGCCGATTCGGGGAGACCCAGTACTTC	CASSDGLAGGRFGETQYF
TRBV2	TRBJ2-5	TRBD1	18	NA	TGTGCCAGCAGTGAATGTTGGACTCCGAGGGGGCACCAAGAGGCCCAGTACTTC	CASSECWTPRGHQEAQYF
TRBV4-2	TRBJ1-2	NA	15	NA	TGTGCCAGCAGCCCTCGGCTGGCTGCTAACTATGGCTACACCTTC	CASSPRLAANYGYTF
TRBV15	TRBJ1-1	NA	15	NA	TGTGCCACCAGCAGAGATTCCGCCGGAAACACTGAAGCTTTCTTT	CATSRDSAGNTEAFF
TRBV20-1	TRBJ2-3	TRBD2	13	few	TGCAGTGCTCGCGGACTAGCCACAGATACGCAGTATTTT	CSARGLATDTQYF
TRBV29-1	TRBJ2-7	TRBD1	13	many	TGCAGCGTGGGGACAGTCACCCCCTACGAGCAGTACTTC	CSVGTVTPYEQYF
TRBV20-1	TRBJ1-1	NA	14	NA	TGCAGTGCTAGGAGGTGGGGACTTAGCACTGAAGCTTTCTTT	CSARRWGLSTEAFF
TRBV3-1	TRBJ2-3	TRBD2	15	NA	TGTGCCAGCAGCCAAGCCGGACTAGGCACAGATACGCAGTATTTT	CASSQAGLGTDTQYF
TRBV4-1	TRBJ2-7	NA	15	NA	TGCGCCAGCAGCCAACTTGGAGGGGGCTCCTACGAGCAGTACTTC	CASSQLGGGSYEQYF
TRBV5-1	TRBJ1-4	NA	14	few	TGCGCCAGCAGCTTGGGCCCAGGGGATGAAAAACTGTTTTTT	CASSLGPGDEKLFF
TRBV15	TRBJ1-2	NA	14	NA	TGTGCCACCAGCACTGACCCGCGGGGTGGAGGCTACACCTTC	CATSTDPRGGGYTF
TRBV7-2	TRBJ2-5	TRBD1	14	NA	TGTGCCAGCAGCTTCGGGGGGACAGGGGTTGAGCAGTACTTC	CASSFGGTGVEQYF